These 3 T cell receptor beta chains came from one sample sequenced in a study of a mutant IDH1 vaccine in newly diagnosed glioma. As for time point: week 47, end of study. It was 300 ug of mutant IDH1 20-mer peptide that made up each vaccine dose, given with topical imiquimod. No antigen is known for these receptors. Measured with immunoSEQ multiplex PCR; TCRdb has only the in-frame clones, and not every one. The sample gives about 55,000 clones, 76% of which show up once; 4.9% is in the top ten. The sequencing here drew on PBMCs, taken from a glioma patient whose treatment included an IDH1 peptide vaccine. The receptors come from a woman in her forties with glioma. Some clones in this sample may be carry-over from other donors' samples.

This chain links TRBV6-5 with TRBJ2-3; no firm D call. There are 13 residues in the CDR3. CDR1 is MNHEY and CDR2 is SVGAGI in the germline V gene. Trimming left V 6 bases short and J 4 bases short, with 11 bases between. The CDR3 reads CASSLTGPDTQYF. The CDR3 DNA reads TGTGCCAGCAGCCTAACCGGGCCAGATACGCAGTATTTT.

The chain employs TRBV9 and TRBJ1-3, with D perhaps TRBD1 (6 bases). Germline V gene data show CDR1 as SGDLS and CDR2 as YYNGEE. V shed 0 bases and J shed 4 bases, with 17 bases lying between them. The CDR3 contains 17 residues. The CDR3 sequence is CASSVAREGVLGNTIYF. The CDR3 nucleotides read TGTGCCAGCAGCGTAGCTCGGGAGGGGGTACTCGGAAACACCATATATTTT.

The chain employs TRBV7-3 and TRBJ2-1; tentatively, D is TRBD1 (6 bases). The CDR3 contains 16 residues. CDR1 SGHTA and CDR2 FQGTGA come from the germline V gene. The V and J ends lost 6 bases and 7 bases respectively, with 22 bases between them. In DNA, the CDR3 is TGTGCCAGCAGTCCCAGGGGCGGGTCTAGGGGGAATGAGCAGTTCTTC. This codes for CASSPRGGSRGNEQFF.